One and the same sample provided the 18 T cell receptor beta chains below, sequenced in a study of OX40 agonist ivuxolimab in advanced cancers. Clones were read by immunoSEQ multiplex PCR, and TCRdb kept only the in-frame ones, dropping some. The profile shows about 50,000 clones, around nine tenths of them singletons. Sequencing used CD4+ or CD8+ T cells sorted from blood, obtained in a trial of the OX40 agonist ivuxolimab. The receptors were sampled from an adult with an advanced solid tumor such as melanoma, head and neck, liver or kidney cancer.

This chain links TRBV6-1 with TRBJ2-7, with TRBD1 as a possible D gene (6 bases). The CDR3 extends over 16 amino acids. V was clipped by 4 bases and J by 7 bases, with 23 bases between them. Germline CDR1 and CDR2: MNHNS and SASEGT. CDR3 DNA sequence: TGTGCCAGCAGTGCGAATCGTCCCGGGACATTCGAGGAGCAGTACTTC. Translating it yields CASSANRPGTFEEQYF.

This chain connects TRBV6-1 to TRBJ1-1, with 9 bases aligning to TRBD1. Germline-derived CDR1 and CDR2 are MNHNS and SASEGT. J was trimmed by 3 bases and V by 6 bases; bases with no gene match: 8. The CDR3 spans 15 residues. Written as DNA, the CDR3 is TGTGCCAGCAGGGCAGGGACAGGGAGGGACACTGAAGCTTTCTTT. Protein product: CASRAGTGRDTEAFF.

The chain carries TRBV6-5 and TRBJ2-5, with D possibly called TRBD1 or TRBD2 (5 bases each). Trimming stripped 10 bases from V and 5 bases from J, with 14 bases between. Germline CDR1 MNHEY, CDR2 SVGAGI. This CDR3 contains 12 residues. CDR3 in DNA: TGTGCCAAGGGGCCCCCTAGCGAGACCCAGTACTTC. Its translation is CAKGPPSETQYF.

This clone was observed once. The chain has TRBV6-1 and TRBJ1-4, with TRBD1 matching over 7 bases. After removal of 6 bases from V and 8 bases from J, the junction contained 15 bases not matched to a gene. This CDR3 is 16 amino acids long. Germline values: CDR1 MNHNS, CDR2 SASEGT. CDR3 bases: TGTGCCAGCAGAGAATTTTCCGGGACAGTGCCCGAAAAACTGTTTTTT. It encodes CASREFSGTVPEKLFF.

The rearrangement links TRBV19 to TRBJ1-2, with a weak D call TRBD1 (6 bases). CDR3 size: 15 residues. Trimming took 6 bases from V and 5 from J, leaving 19 bases between them. Looked up from germline, CDR1 is LNHDA and CDR2 is SQIVND (reference sequence). CDR3 protein: CASSEGGTALYGYTF. In nucleotides, the CDR3 is TGTGCCAGTAGCGAGGGGGGGACGGCCCTATATGGCTACACCTTC.

This clone appeared a few times. The chain is built from TRBV20-1 and TRBJ2-5; no clear D. The CDR3 extends over 11 amino acids. V lost 3 bases, J lost 3 bases, and 5 bases lay in between. Germline V CDR1 and CDR2: DFQATT, SNEGSKA (reference sequence). In DNA form, the CDR3 reads TGCAGTGCTAGTCCCAAAGAGACCCAGTACTTC. It is translated as CSASPKETQYF.

CDR3 amino acids: CASRDRAFSGGYTF. The CDR3 DNA reads TGTGCCAGCCGGGACAGGGCCTTTTCGGGTGGCTACACCTTC. The chain couples TRBV19 to TRBJ1-2; 9 bases are a match to TRBD1. Germline V CDR1 and CDR2: LNHDA, SQIVND (reference sequence). The CDR3 runs to 14 residues. J lost 7 bases, V lost 9 bases, and 12 bases had no gene match. Full variable domain (missing parts from reference TRBV19 and TRBJ1-2): DGGITQSPKYLFRKEGQNVTLSCEQNLNHDAMYWYRQDPGQGLRLIYYSQIVNDFQKGDIAEGYSVSREKKESFPLTVTSAQKNPTAFYLCASRDRAFSGGYTFGSGTRLTVV.

The chain links TRBV7-8 to TRBJ2-3, with no clear D. The V gene's germline CDR1 is SGHVS and CDR2 FQNEAQ. The length of the CDR3 is 16 residues. Trimming took off 5 bases at V and 0 bases at J, with 15 bases between the two ends. This CDR3 reads CASSPLLMLSTDTQYF. CDR3 bases: TGTGCCAGCAGCCCGTTGTTGATGCTTAGCACAGATACGCAGTATTTT.

The chain combines TRBV29-1 with TRBJ1-1, with 7 bases lining up with TRBD1. Trimming took 6 bases from V and 0 from J; bases not matched to a gene: 1. Germline CDR1 SQVTM, CDR2 ANQGSEA. The CDR3 runs to 12 residues. This CDR3 reads CSVGQMNTEAFF. The CDR3 DNA reads TGCAGCGTGGGACAGATGAACACTGAAGCTTTCTTT.

This rearrangement joins TRBV19 to TRBJ2-7; TRBD1 matches 11 bases. The junction had 9 bases not matched to a gene; V was cut back by 5 bases and J by 3 bases. This CDR3 is 16 amino acids long. The germline V gene encodes CDR1 LNHDA and CDR2 SQIVND (reference sequence). The CDR3 DNA is TGTGCCAGTAGTTTACTCCCGGGACAGGGGGTCTACGAGCAGTACTTC. Its protein product is CASSLLPGQGVYEQYF.

The chain is built from TRBV5-6 and TRBJ2-5; TRBD2 might be the D (6 bases). Looked up from germline, CDR1 is SGHDT and CDR2 is YYEEEE. The V end lost 4 bases, the J end lost 1 base, and 11 bases lay between the germline ends. The CDR3 is 14 amino acids. CDR3: CASSLMGLQETQYF. CDR3 bases: TGTGCCAGCAGCCTGATGGGACTCCAAGAGACCCAGTACTTC.

The rearrangement links TRBV2 to TRBJ1-4, with 9 bases that match TRBD1. Unmatched junction bases numbered 6, after V lost 8 bases and J lost 2 bases. The CDR3 consists of 15 residues. Germline V gene lookup returns CDR1 SNHLY and CDR2 FYNNEI. The CDR3 region is CASGGQGSTNEKLFF. DNA of the CDR3: TGTGCCAGCGGGGGACAGGGATCCACTAATGAAAAACTGTTTTTT. Full variable domain (missing parts from reference TRBV2 and TRBJ1-4): EPEVTQTPSHQVTQMGQEVILRCVPISNHLYFYWYRQILGQKVEFLVSFYNNEISEKSEIFDDQFSVERPDGSNFTLKIRSTKLEDSAMYFCASGGQGSTNEKLFFGSGTQLSVL.

The gene calls are TRBV19 and TRBJ1-5, with 9 bases that match TRBD1. V trimming: 3 bases; J trimming: 5 bases; junction bases outside the gene matches: 5. CDR1 is LNHDA, CDR2 SQIVND, per germline (reference sequence). The CDR3 runs to 15 residues. The CDR3 protein is CASSMLDRGYQPQHF. The DNA for the CDR3 is TGTGCCAGTAGTATGTTGGACAGGGGCTATCAGCCCCAGCATTTT.

The chain recombines TRBV30 with TRBJ2-1; 9 nucleotides agree with TRBD1. CDR3 length: 14 amino acids. Germline lookup yields CDR1 GTSNPN and CDR2 SVGIG (reference sequence). Trimming at V came to 5 bases and at J to 4 bases, leaving 6 bases not matched to a gene. Here the CDR3 reads CAWDGDRAYNEQFF. DNA for the CDR3: TGTGCCTGGGACGGGGACAGGGCATACAATGAGCAGTTCTTC. Supplemented by reference TRBV30 and TRBJ2-1, the full variable domain reads SQTIHQWPATLVQPVGSPLSLECTVEGTSNPNLYWYRQAAGRGLQLLFYSVGIGQISSEVPQNLSASRPQDRQFILSSKKLLLSDSGFYLCAWDGDRAYNEQFFGPGTRLTVL.

The chain employs TRBV5-1 and TRBJ2-1; D call uncertain. Germline V gives CDR1 SGHRS, CDR2 YFSETQ. The CDR3 has 15 amino acids. V lost 3 bases, J lost 0 bases, and 10 bases lay in between. The CDR3 nucleotides read TGCGCCAGCAGCTCGGACGGTAGCTCCTACAATGAGCAGTTCTTC. Its translation: CASSSDGSSYNEQFF.

This rearrangement joins TRBV7-8 to TRBJ2-3, with D possibly matching TRBD2 (6 bases). This CDR3 is built from 15 residues. The germline V gene encodes CDR1 SGHVS and CDR2 FQNEAQ. Between the trimmed V and J ends, which lost 0 bases and 0 bases, there was a span of 7 bases. CDR3 in DNA: TGTGCCAGCAGCTTAGCACTAGCTAGCACAGATACGCAGTATTTT. The encoded protein is CASSLALASTDTQYF.

V usage is TRBV6-1 and J usage is TRBJ1-2, with a tentative D call TRBD1 (6 bases). This CDR3 spans 13 amino acids. The V gene's germline CDR1 is MNHNS and CDR2 SASEGT. V was clipped by 8 bases and J by 8 bases, with 18 bases between them. The CDR3 DNA follows: TGTGCCAGCGGCGGGCGGGGGCGAGGCGGCTACACCTTC. Its protein product is CASGGRGRGGYTF.

This clone was observed a single time. The V call is TRBV27, the J call TRBJ2-1; TRBD2 is a possible D gene (6 bases). CDR3 length: 15 amino acids. From germline, CDR1 is MNHEY and CDR2 SMNVEV (reference sequence). Trimming took off 3 bases at V and 0 bases at J, with 9 bases between the two ends. CDR3 in DNA: TGTGCCAGCAGTTTGGGACTTTTCTCCTACAATGAGCAGTTCTTC. This sequence encodes CASSLGLFSYNEQFF.